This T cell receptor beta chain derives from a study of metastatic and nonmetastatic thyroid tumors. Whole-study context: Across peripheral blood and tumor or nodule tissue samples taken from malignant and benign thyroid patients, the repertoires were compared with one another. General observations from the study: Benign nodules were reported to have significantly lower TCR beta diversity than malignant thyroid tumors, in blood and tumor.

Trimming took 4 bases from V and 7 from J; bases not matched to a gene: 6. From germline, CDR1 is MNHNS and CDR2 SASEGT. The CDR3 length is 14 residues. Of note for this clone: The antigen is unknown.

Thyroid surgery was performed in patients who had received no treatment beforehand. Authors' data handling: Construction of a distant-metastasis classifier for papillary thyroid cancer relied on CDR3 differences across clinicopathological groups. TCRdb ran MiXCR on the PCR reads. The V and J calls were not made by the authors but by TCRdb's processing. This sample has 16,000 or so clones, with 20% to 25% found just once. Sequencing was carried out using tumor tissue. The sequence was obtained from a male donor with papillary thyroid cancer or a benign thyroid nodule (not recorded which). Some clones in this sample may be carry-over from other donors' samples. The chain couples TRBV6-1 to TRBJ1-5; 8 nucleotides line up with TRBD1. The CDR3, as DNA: TGTGCCAGCAGTGGGACAGGGATCAGCCAGCCCCAGCATTTT. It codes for CASSGTGISQPQHF.